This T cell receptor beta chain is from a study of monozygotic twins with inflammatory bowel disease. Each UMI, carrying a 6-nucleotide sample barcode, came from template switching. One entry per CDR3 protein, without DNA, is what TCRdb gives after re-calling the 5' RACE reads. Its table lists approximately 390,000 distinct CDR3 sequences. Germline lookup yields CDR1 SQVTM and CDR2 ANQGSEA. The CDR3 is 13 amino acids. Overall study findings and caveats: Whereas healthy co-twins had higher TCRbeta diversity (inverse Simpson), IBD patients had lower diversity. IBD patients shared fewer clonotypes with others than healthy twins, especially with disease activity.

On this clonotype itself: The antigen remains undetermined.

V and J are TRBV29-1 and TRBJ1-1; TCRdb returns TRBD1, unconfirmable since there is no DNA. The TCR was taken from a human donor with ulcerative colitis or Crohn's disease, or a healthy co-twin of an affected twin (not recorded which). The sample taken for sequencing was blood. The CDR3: CSGVQGPVTEAFF.